The 16 T cell receptor beta chains in this list originate from one sample, sequenced in a study of T cell responses to AZD1222 COVID-19 vaccine. The data were produced by immunoSEQ multiplex PCR, yet TCRdb's version contains in-frame clones alone and is incomplete. In the table there are about 140,000 clones, just over 85% of which are singletons. The material was peripheral blood, obtained 28 days after the second AZD1222 dose. Receptors were obtained from an adult who received the AZD1222 COVID-19 vaccine.

About this clone: This sample includes further DNA sequences coding for the same CDR3. The CDR3 nucleotides read TGTGCCTGGAGTGTAGCGGGGACCGGGGAGCTGTTTTTT. As protein: CAWSVAGTGELFF. The genes are TRBV30 and TRBJ2-2, with 7 positions matching TRBD2. The germline gives CDR1 GTSNPN, CDR2 SVGIG (reference sequence). The V segment lost 0 bases and the J segment 5 bases; nucleotides outside the gene matches: 0. The CDR3 consists of 13 residues.

This clone appeared once. V gene TRBV6-1 combines with J gene TRBJ2-5; 10 bases line up with TRBD1. The CDR3 runs to 15 residues. Germline V lookup: CDR1 MNHNS, CDR2 SASEGT. V was clipped by 1 base and J by 4 bases; unmatched bases: 3. The CDR3 is CASSEETGGRETQYF. CDR3 bases: TGTGCCAGCAGTGAAGAGACAGGGGGCAGAGAGACCCAGTACTTC.

The chain combines TRBV28 with TRBJ2-2; 7 nucleotides match TRBD1. Trimming cost V 4 bases and J 5 bases; bases outside gene matches: 7. Looked up from germline, CDR1 is MDHEN and CDR2 is SYDVKM. This CDR3 region has 15 residues. Written as DNA, the CDR3 is TGTGCCAGCAGTTGGGGGACAGTTGTAACCGGGGAGCTGTTTTTT. Translating it yields CASSWGTVVTGELFF.

Regarding this clone: Because the CDR3 is missing its conserved closing phenylalanine or tryptophan, this is likely a read error. No DNA is shown, since the ends of the CDR3 on it are uncertain; the CDR3 is the one TCRdb lists. The V call is TRBV27, the J call TRBJ2-7. The CDR3 is made up of 8 amino acids, end residues included. Germline V gene data show CDR1 as MNHEY and CDR2 as SMNVEV (reference sequence). The CDR3 loop reads CASSPVDG.

This chain uses TRBV3-1 (or the pseudogene TRBV3-2) with TRBJ2-7; tentative D call: TRBD1 (6 bases). Germline V gene data show CDR1 as LGHDT and CDR2 as YNNKEL (reference sequence). This CDR3 contains 14 residues. V was shortened by 4 bases and J by 3 bases, with 13 bases between the two germline ends. Written as DNA, the CDR3 is TGTGCCAGCAGCCGGCGAGGGGGTTACTACGAGCAGTACTTC. Translated: CASSRRGGYYEQYF.

J is TRBJ1-1 and V is TRBV27; the match to TRBD1 covers 7 bases. Trimming cost V 5 bases and J 1 base; bases outside gene matches: 7. The germline V gene encodes CDR1 MNHEY and CDR2 SMNVEV (reference sequence). There are 15 residues in the CDR3. CDR3 sequence: CASSLRTGGNTEAFF. Here the CDR3 DNA reads TGTGCCAGCAGTCTGCGGACAGGTGGGAACACTGAAGCTTTCTTT.

This chain links TRBV15 with TRBJ2-1, with 10 bases matching TRBD2. V was pared by 0 bases and J by 5 bases, with 4 bases of the junction left unmatched. CDR1 LNHNV and CDR2 YYDKDF come from the germline V gene (reference sequence). This CDR3 comprises 16 residues. This CDR3 reads CATSRDLAGEDNEQFF. The CDR3 DNA reads TGTGCCACCAGCAGAGATCTAGCGGGGGAAGACAATGAGCAGTTCTTC.

This clone occurred a few times. CDR3 coding DNA: TGTGCCAGCAGCTTAGATCAAGGACAGCTATCTGGAAACACCATATATTTT. Its translation is CASSLDQGQLSGNTIYF. The V call is TRBV11-3, the J call TRBJ1-3; tentative D call: TRBD1 (6 bases). Per germline, CDR1 SGHNT and CDR2 YENEEA. Trimming stripped 0 bases from V and 1 base from J, with 13 bases between. The CDR3 contains 17 residues. The variable domain in full, completed from reference TRBV11-3 and TRBJ1-3, reads EAGVVQSPRYKIIEKKQPVAFWCNPISGHNTLYWYLQNLGQGPELLIRYENEEAVDDSQLPKDRFSAERLKGVDSTLKIQPAELGDSAVYLCASSLDQGQLSGNTIYFGEGSWLTVV.

V and J are TRBV18 and TRBJ2-7; D is possibly TRBD2 (6 bases). Trimming left V 3 bases short and J 0 bases short, with 9 bases between. This CDR3 contains 14 residues. From germline, CDR1 is KGHSH and CDR2 LQKENI. CDR3 bases: TGTGCCAGCTCACCCGGGACTTCCTCCTACGAGCAGTACTTC. This translates into CASSPGTSSYEQYF.

The genes are TRBV5-8 and TRBJ1-6; D unclear. Germline V lookup: CDR1 SGHTS, CDR2 YDEGEE. V lost 0 bases, J lost 10 bases, and 8 bases lay in between. The CDR3 has 13 amino acids. The CDR3 sequence: CASSLVAGSPLHF. As DNA, the CDR3 is TGTGCCAGCAGCTTGGTTGCAGGCTCACCCCTCCACTTT. The full variable domain, in which reference TRBV5-8 and TRBJ1-6 provide the parts outside the CDR3, is EAGVTQSPTHLIKTRGQQATLRCSPISGHTSVYWYQQALGLGLQFLLWYDEGEERNRGNFPPRFSGRQFPNYSSELNVNALELEDSALYLCASSLVAGSPLHFGNGTRLTVT.

J is TRBJ2-1 and V is TRBV4-1; perhaps TRBD1 as D (6 bases). The V end was cut by 0 bases, the J end by 0 bases, with 18 bases between. There are 19 residues in the CDR3. Germline assignment: CDR1 MGHRA and CDR2 YSYEKL. The CDR3 reads CASSQEWGRGLSSYNEQFF. CDR3 DNA: TGCGCCAGCAGCCAAGAATGGGGCAGGGGCCTGAGCTCCTACAATGAGCAGTTCTTC.

This clone was found a few times. This chain uses TRBV11-2 with TRBJ1-1, with unresolved D. CDR3 length: 13 residues. V lost 2 bases, J lost 1 base, and 5 bases lay in between. The V gene's germline CDR1 is SGHAT and CDR2 FQNNGV. CDR3 sequence reads: CASSLSWNTEAFF. The CDR3 DNA sequence: TGTGCCAGCAGCTTATCATGGAACACTGAAGCTTTCTTT.

The genes are TRBV6-5 and TRBJ2-7; D may be TRBD1 or TRBD2 (5 bases each). This CDR3 is built from 12 residues. Germline CDR1 and CDR2: MNHEY and SVGAGI. V dropped 4 bases and J dropped 3 bases, with 7 bases sitting between them. Written as DNA, the CDR3 is TGTGCCAGCAGTTGGGGGAACTACGAGCAGTACTTC. It translates to CASSWGNYEQYF.

The J gene is TRBJ2-5, the V gene TRBV7-2; D gene unclear. Germline values: CDR1 SGHTA, CDR2 FQGNSA. V lost 5 bases to trimming and J lost 6 bases, with 10 bases between them. The CDR3 length is 12 residues. CDR3 DNA sequence: TGTGCCAGCAGCCCCTCCCCGCAGACCCAGTACTTC. Its protein product is CASSPSPQTQYF.

The rearrangement uses TRBV6-5 and TRBJ1-1; D may be TRBD1 (6 bases). Germline values: CDR1 MNHEY, CDR2 SVGAGI. The V gene lost 2 bases and the J gene lost 6 bases, with 16 bases spanning the gap. The CDR3 consists of 15 residues. CDR3 nucleotides: TGTGCCAGCAGTTACGATTCGGGGGCCGGGGCTGAAGCTTTCTTT. Amino acids: CASSYDSGAGAEAFF.

CDR3 nucleotide sequence: TGTGCCAGCAGCTTAGGGACTAGCGGGGTAAATGAGCAGTTCTTC. It translates to CASSLGTSGVNEQFF. This chain links TRBV7-2 with TRBJ2-1; 12 positions agree with TRBD2. Germline lookup yields CDR1 SGHTA and CDR2 FQGNSA. This CDR3 has 15 amino acids. Trimming at V came to 1 base and at J to 7 bases, leaving 2 bases not matched to a gene.